A selection of T cell receptor beta chains follows, all from one sample in a study of cytomegalovirus exposure and HLA in healthy donors. Some clones are missing from TCRdb's copy, which holds only in-frame ones; the method was immunoSEQ multiplex PCR. In the table there are 99,000 or so clones, roughly 79% of which are singletons. Sequenced sample: PBMCs. The receptor set was obtained from a male donor in good health and CMV-seronegative. CDR3s include the opening cysteine and the closing phenylalanine or tryptophan. The D gene is left open where the match is weak. Size values are once, few and many counts, or a class for expanded clones, and some rows have none.

J gene | D gene | V gene | clone size | CDR3 protein | CDR3 DNA
TRBJ2-3 | . | TRBV12-5 | . | CASGLSFTDTQYF | TGTGCTAGTGGTTTATCGTTCACAGATACGCAGTATTTT
TRBJ2-3 | . | TRBV7-2 | . | CASSLGTSTDTQYF | TGTGCCAGCAGCTTAGGCACTAGCACAGATACGCAGTATTTT
TRBJ2-7 | . | TRBV5-1 | once | CASSSQGYNYEQYF | TGCGCCAGCAGCTCCCAGGGATACAACTACGAGCAGTACTTC
TRBJ2-5 | TRBD2 | TRBV7-9 | . | CASSRGGLAGGETQYF | TGTGCCAGCAGCAGAGGGGGACTAGCGGGAGGAGAGACCCAGTACTTC
TRBJ2-1 | . | TRBV27 | . | CASSASAEGYNEQFF | TGTGCCAGCAGTGCTAGCGCCGAGGGGTACAATGAGCAGTTCTTC
TRBJ2-1 | TRBD2 | TRBV27 | . | CASSTFRAGGPREQFF | TGTGCCAGCAGTACTTTCCGAGCGGGAGGGCCCCGAGAGCAGTTCTTC
TRBJ2-7 | . | TRBV7-2 | . | CASSLGGPSYEQYF | TGTGCCAGCAGCTTAGGTGGGCCATCCTACGAGCAGTACTTC
TRBJ2-5 | TRBD2 | TRBV27 | . | CASSLRLAGHQETQYF | TGTGCCAGCAGTTTACGGCTAGCGGGCCACCAAGAGACCCAGTACTTC
TRBJ2-7 | TRBD2 | TRBV7-2 | . | CASRLRLAGGVEQYF | TGTGCCAGCCGGCTGAGACTAGCGGGAGGTGTAGAGCAGTACTTC
TRBJ2-3 | TRBD2 | TRBV2 | . | CASSESLAGVVNTQYF | TGTGCCAGCAGTGAATCTCTAGCGGGAGTTGTGAATACGCAGTATTTT
TRBJ1-5 | . | TRBV27 | . | CASRPEKGVGNQPQHF | TGTGCCAGCAGGCCAGAAAAGGGGGTAGGCAATCAGCCCCAGCATTTT
TRBJ2-2 | . | TRBV5-1 | . | CASSIAGELFF | TGCGCCAGCAGCATCGCCGGGGAGCTGTTTTTT
TRBJ2-3 | . | TRBV5-4 | . | CASSSTGKGAKTQYF | TGTGCCAGCAGTTCAACCGGAAAAGGGGCGAAGACGCAGTATTTT
TRBJ1-4 | . | TRBV27 | . | CASSFGGGEKLFF | TGTGCCAGCAGTTTCGGGGGGGGAGAAAAACTGTTTTTT
TRBJ2-2 | . | TRBV10-3 | few | CAIHDSGELFF | TGTGCCATCCACGATAGCGGGGAGCTGTTTTTT
TRBJ2-7 | . | TRBV18 | . | CASSPFEGTYEQYF | TGTGCCAGCTCACCATTCGAGGGAACCTACGAGCAGTACTTC
TRBJ2-7 | TRBD1 | TRBV6-1 | . | CASRKQGSDEQYF | TGTGCCAGCAGGAAACAGGGGTCCGACGAGCAGTACTTC
TRBJ2-5 | . | TRBV4-1 | once | CASSIPGSWEQYF | TGCGCCAGCAGCATCCCAGGCTCGTGGGAGCAGTACTTC
TRBJ2-3 | . | TRBV12-1 | few | CASSLKREGRARDTQYF | TGTGCCAGCAGCCTTAAGCGGGAGGGCCGGGCGAGAGATACGCAGTATTTT
TRBJ2-7 | TRBD2 | TRBV5-8 | once | CASSPGGGSPEQYF | TGTGCCAGCAGCCCGGGCGGCGGGAGCCCCGAGCAGTACTTC
TRBJ2-3 | TRBD2 | TRBV18 | . | CASSPLGSGRPTDTQYF | TGTGCCAGCTCACCCCTCGGGAGCGGGAGACCCACAGATACGCAGTATTTT
TRBJ2-1 | TRBD1 | TRBV5-4 | . | CASSRDRGYNEQFF | TGTGCCAGCAGCCGGGACAGGGGTTACAATGAGCAGTTCTTC
TRBJ2-5 | TRBD2 | TRBV6-5 | . | CASMGLAGDGETQYF | TGTGCCAGCATGGGACTAGCGGGAGATGGGGAGACCCAGTACTTC
TRBJ2-7 | . | TRBV2 | few | CASSDRGGYEQYF | TGTGCCAGCAGTGACAGGGGTGGCTACGAGCAGTACTTC
TRBJ2-1 | . | TRBV5-6 | few | CASSGGGRYGQGEQFF | TGTGCCAGCAGCGGGGGGGGCCGATACGGCCAGGGTGAGCAGTTCTTC
TRBJ2-2 | TRBD2 | TRBV5-1 | . | CASSGGLGSTGELFF | TGCGCCAGCAGCGGGGGACTAGGGTCCACCGGGGAGCTGTTTTTT
TRBJ2-1 | TRBD2 | TRBV27 | . | CASSLGAGASSYNEQFF | TGTGCCAGCAGTTTAGGAGCGGGAGCTAGCTCCTACAATGAGCAGTTCTTC
TRBJ2-3 | . | TRBV13 | few | CASSLRLAASTDTQYF | TGTGCCAGCAGCTTAAGGCTCGCGGCCAGCACAGATACGCAGTATTTT
TRBJ1-2 | . | TRBV5-1 | . | CASSLAGGGQTNYGYTF | TGCGCCAGCAGCTTGGCCGGGGGTGGGCAGACTAACTATGGCTACACCTTC
TRBJ1-5 | . | TRBV7-2 | . | CASGLDQGIQPQHF | TGTGCCAGCGGCTTAGACCAGGGGATTCAGCCCCAGCATTTT
TRBJ2-7 | TRBD2 | TRBV5-1 | . | CASSLTSGSPSEQYF | TGCGCCAGCAGCTTGACCAGCGGGAGTCCATCCGAGCAGTACTTC
TRBJ2-3 | . | TRBV19 | few | CASSIDPPPRTGDTQYF | TGTGCCAGTAGTATAGATCCCCCCCCGAGGACTGGAGATACGCAGTATTTT
TRBJ2-5 | TRBD2 | TRBV5-5 | few | CASSPTLAEETQYF | TGTGCCAGCAGCCCCACCCTAGCGGAAGAGACCCAGTACTTC
TRBJ2-3 | . | TRBV2 | few | CASRAVAVTQYF | TGTGCCAGCAGAGCAGTAGCGGTTACGCAGTATTTT
TRBJ2-2 | . | TRBV19 | . | CASSGTATNTGELFF | TGTGCCAGTAGCGGGACTGCCACGAACACCGGGGAGCTGTTTTTT
TRBJ2-1 | . | TRBV9 | . | CASSGQSYNEQFF | TGTGCCAGCAGCGGACAGTCCTACAATGAGCAGTTCTTC
TRBJ1-2 | . | TRBV18 | . | CASSPRPGDGYTF | TGTGCCAGCTCACCAAGGCCAGGGGATGGCTACACCTTC
TRBJ2-4 | TRBD2 | TRBV7-9 | . | CASSTTGTSGSSAKNIQYF | TGTGCCAGCAGCACAACCGGGACTAGCGGGAGTTCTGCCAAAAACATTCAGTACTTC
TRBJ2-7 | TRBD2 | TRBV5-6 | few | CASSLDPSGLYEQYF | TGTGCCAGCAGCTTGGACCCTAGCGGCCTTTACGAGCAGTACTTC
TRBJ1-1 | TRBD1 | TRBV5-1 | . | CASSLGGQLNTEAFF | TGCGCCAGCAGCTTGGGGGGACAGCTGAACACTGAAGCTTTCTTT
TRBJ2-5 | TRBD2 | TRBV27 | . | CASSLSMGSGVRETQYF | TGTGCCAGCAGTTTATCGATGGGTAGCGGGGTCCGAGAGACCCAGTACTTC
TRBJ1-2 | . | TRBV4-1 | . | CASSHLGTLPNYGYTF | TGCGCCAGCAGCCACCTTGGGACACTTCCTAACTATGGCTACACCTTC
TRBJ2-3 | TRBD2 | TRBV19 | . | CASGLAGADTQYF | TGTGCCAGTGGGCTAGCGGGAGCAGATACGCAGTATTTT
TRBJ1-2 | . | TRBV5-6 | . | CASSLVPGNSVYGYTF | TGTGCCAGCAGCTTGGTCCCAGGGAATAGTGTCTATGGCTACACCTTC
TRBJ2-1 | TRBD2 | TRBV2 | . | CASTASGSAYSYNEQFF | TGTGCCAGCACGGCTAGCGGGAGCGCCTACTCCTACAATGAGCAGTTCTTC
TRBJ2-7 | TRBD1 | TRBV7-9 | few | CASSIGQGGSEQYF | TGTGCCAGCAGCATAGGACAGGGTGGGAGCGAGCAGTACTTC
TRBJ2-1 | . | TRBV5-1 | . | CASSLAGVAYNEQFF | TGCGCCAGCAGCTTGGCGGGAGTGGCATACAATGAGCAGTTCTTC
TRBJ1-2 | TRBD1 | TRBV7-8 | . | CASSPGTGGYGYTF | TGTGCCAGCAGCCCCGGGACAGGGGGCTATGGCTACACCTTC
TRBJ2-1 | TRBD2 | TRBV7-2 | . | CATKRGRGDNEQFF | TGTGCCACCAAGCGGGGTCGCGGGGACAATGAGCAGTTCTTC
TRBJ2-5 | . | TRBV7-9 | few | CASSETGPETQYF | TGTGCCAGCAGCGAGACAGGACCCGAGACCCAGTACTTC